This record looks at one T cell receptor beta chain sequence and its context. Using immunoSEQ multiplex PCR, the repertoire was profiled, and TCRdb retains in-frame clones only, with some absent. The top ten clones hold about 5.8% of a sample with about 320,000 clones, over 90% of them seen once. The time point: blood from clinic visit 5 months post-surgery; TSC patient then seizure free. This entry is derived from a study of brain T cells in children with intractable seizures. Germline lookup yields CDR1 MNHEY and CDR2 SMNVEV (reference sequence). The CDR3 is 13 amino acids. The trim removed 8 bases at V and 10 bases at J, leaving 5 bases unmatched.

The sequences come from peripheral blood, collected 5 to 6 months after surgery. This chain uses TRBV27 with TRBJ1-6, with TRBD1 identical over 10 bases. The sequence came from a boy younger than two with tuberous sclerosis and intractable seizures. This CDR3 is CASAGTGDSPLHF. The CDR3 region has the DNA TGTGCCAGCGCCGGGACAGGGGACTCACCCCTCCACTTT.